The sequence of this TCR beta chain was determined in a study of blood T cell repertoires in COVID-19. Study details: The origin of the acute and convalescent COVID-19 samples was the United States, Italy and Spain. T cells, B-cell-depleted T cells, or PBMCs provided the cDNA or gDNA that served as material.

The V gene end was trimmed by 5 bases and the J gene end by 6 bases; junction bases not matched to a gene: 8. Germline CDR1 reads KGHDR; CDR2 reads SFDVKD. The CDR3 length is 15 residues. In the original workflow: Nucleated cell number was recorded as an estimate derived from reference gene primer amplification. Measured with immunoSEQ multiplex PCR; TCRdb has only the in-frame clones, and not every one. V, J and clone size are taken as reported in that table, and D and trimming were inferred from the DNA itself. The table has approximately 350,000 clones, about 89% seen once; the top ten hold about 6%. Those enrolled in Seattle joined during active infection and were followed longitudinally afterward.

Sequenced: peripheral blood. The chain has TRBV24-1 and TRBJ2-2; TRBD2 aligns across 7 bases. This receptor was obtained from a woman aged 50 to 60 with COVID-19, enrolled during active disease. The CDR3 here is CATSAEGGNPGELFF. CDR3 coding DNA: TGTGCCACCAGTGCCGAGGGAGGGAATCCCGGGGAGCTGTTTTTT.